The clone carrying this T cell receptor beta chain was seen a few times. The antigen remains undetermined. V dropped 3 bases and J dropped 7 bases, with 19 bases sitting between them. The CDR3 runs 15 residues. Germline CDR1 is MNHNS and CDR2 is SASEGT. The data stem from a study of T cell repertoires in cytomegalovirus infection. TCRdb recomputed calls from the reads with MiXCR, one row per CDR3 protein. The sample lists 360,000 or so distinct CDR3 sequences, roughly 34% occurring once. Here the sequenced sample was cultured PBMCs, taken from culture after CMV antigen stimulation. V is TRBV6-1 and J is TRBJ2-7, with a possible D match to TRBD2 (5 bases). This TCR was sampled from a human donor in good health (CMV status not recorded). Some clones in this sample may be carry-over from other donors' samples. The CDR3: CASSDVGRSVHEQYF. CDR3 nucleotides: TGTGCCAGCAGTGACGTGGGGAGATCGGTTCATGAGCAGTACTTC.